The entry that follows covers one T cell receptor (beta chain) sequence. This specimen comes from a study of blood T cells in healthy people across ages. This CDR3 has 15 amino acids. Germline loops: CDR1 MNHEY, CDR2 SVGAGI. Combining a sample-barcoded 5' primer with a J-beta primer mix, a second PCR ran for roughly 7 to 11 cycles. From the 5' RACE reads, TCRdb called clonotypes with MiXCR, one entry per CDR3 protein. The table records around 500,000 distinct CDR3 sequences, roughly a quarter of them present only once. The data were also submitted as part of a second study, on T cells of mothers and their children. That investigation notes: A slight, non-significant increase in overlap was found for related mother-child pairs relative to unrelated pairs.

The rearrangement uses TRBV6-5 and TRBJ2-5, with 8 positions matching TRBD2. The J call may be in error: the DNA end matches TRBJ2-1 better. Sample: blood. This sequence was found in a boy between 2 and 10 years old in good health. CDR3: CASSRLGLAVNEQFF. CDR3 sequence (DNA): TGTGCCAGCAGCCGCCTTGGACTAGCCGTCAATGAGCAGTTCTTC.